This T cell receptor (beta chain) came from a study of T cells in Graves' hyperthyroidism and ophthalmopathy. Study-wide findings and caveats: Expanded thyroid clonotypes (above 0.001) were mostly also found in blood.

The table lists this clonotype with a few counts. The antigen is not known. Graves' hyperthyroidism qualified as stable when ophthalmopathy did not progress within 18 months. The investigators amplified TCR beta CDR3 regions from RNA transcripts. The HTBI set primed first-round TCR CDR3 RT-PCR. TCRdb re-analysed the multiplex PCR reads in MiXCR, keeping a single row per CDR3 protein. The table shows around 560,000 distinct CDR3 sequences, with 16% occurring only once. The CDR3 consists of 15 residues. V was shortened by 0 bases and J by 2 bases, with 10 bases between the two germline ends. CDR1 is SGDLS and CDR2 is YYNGEE in the germline V gene.

Sequenced input: blood. The receptor comes from a woman aged 18-30 years with Graves' hyperthyroidism. The chain carries TRBV9 and TRBJ2-3; possibly TRBD2 for D (5 bases). CDR3 loop: CASSVEERITDTQYF. As DNA, the CDR3 is TGTGCCAGCAGCGTAGAAGAGCGGATCACAGATACGCAGTATTTT.